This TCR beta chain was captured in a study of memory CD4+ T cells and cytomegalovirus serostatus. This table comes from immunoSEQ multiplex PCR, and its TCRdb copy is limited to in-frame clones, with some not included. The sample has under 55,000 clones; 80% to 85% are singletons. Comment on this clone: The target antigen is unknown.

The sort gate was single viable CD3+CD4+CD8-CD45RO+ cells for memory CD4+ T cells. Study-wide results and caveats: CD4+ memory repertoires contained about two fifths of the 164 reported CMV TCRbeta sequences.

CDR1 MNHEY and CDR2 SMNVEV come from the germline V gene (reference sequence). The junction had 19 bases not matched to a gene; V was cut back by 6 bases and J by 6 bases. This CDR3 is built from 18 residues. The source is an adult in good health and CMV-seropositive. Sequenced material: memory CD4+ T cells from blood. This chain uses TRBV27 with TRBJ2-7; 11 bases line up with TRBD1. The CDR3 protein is CASSRLLTPGTGGREQYF. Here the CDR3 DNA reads TGTGCCAGCAGCCGATTGTTGACACCCGGGACAGGGGGTCGCGAGCAGTACTTC.